This record concerns one TCR beta chain sequence. Its antigen is unidentified. Naive CD8 populations comprised CD45RO-negative cells positively selected for CCR7, excluding terminally differentiated effector memory CD45RA+ cells. Caucasian adults residing in Nashville, Tennessee made up all the donors. Sequenced by immunoSEQ multiplex PCR; TCRdb stores in-frame clones only, minus some. The sample holds approximately 1.9 million clones, 80% to 95% seen once. The data stem from a study of shared clonotypes between healthy human individuals. Broader study findings: Generally, naive subsets (rather than memory subsets) showed larger estimated richness. The expectation was that sequencing depth would affect clonotype sharing among donors.

The V gene lost 6 bases and the J gene lost 2 bases, with 8 bases spanning the gap. CDR1 is WSHSY and CDR2 is SAAADI in the germline V gene. The CDR3 contains 12 residues. V usage is TRBV10-2 and J usage is TRBJ2-7, with D unresolved. The receptor was derived from a man aged 18 to 35 in good health. Some clones in this sample may be carry-over from other donors' samples. Material for sequencing was naive CD8+ T cells from PBMCs. Here the CDR3 reads CASRAATYEQYF. In nucleotides, the CDR3 is TGCGCCAGCAGGGCTGCTACCTACGAGCAGTACTTC.